Reported below is one TCR beta chain. Its cognate antigen has yet to be identified. Base quality data are lacking; no much larger clone is found one base away. This CDR3 is also generated by other DNA sequences in the sample. This entry is derived from a study of shared clonotypes between healthy human individuals (dated by TCRdb to 2020 to 2021). Turning to the overall study: A couple of women and a few men aged 18 to 49 years were included in the cohort. Between about 0.8 and 9 billion PBMCs per donor were obtained by leukapheresis. To estimate repertoire size and how much clonotypes are shared between individuals, the study performed deep sequencing of blood TCR repertoires from about 5 healthy adults. Libraries were prepared and TCR repertoires were sequenced by different laboratories using diverse techniques, in order to increase sequencing depth and limit assay-specific biases. Per donor, three plates each were used for CD4 naive and CD4 memory, two for CD8 naive, and one for CD8 memory. The study at large found these results: Estimated clonotype richness was generally larger for naive than for memory subsets. Sampling was restricted to blood, and TCR repertoires in tissue are likely to differ from TCR repertoires in blood. Based on pairwise subsampling, the degree of clonotype sharing among donors was expected to be affected by sequencing depth. When a few donors were compared, the shared fraction of clonotypes was 5% to 6.5% for naive CD4, around 3.6% for naive CD8, 2% to 2.5% for memory CD4, and 0.35% to 0.4% for memory CD8. Incomplete sequencing was indicated by rarefaction of sorted-subset datasets, despite the large sequencing depth. The genetic and exposure-history diversity represented was limited by the small number of donors. Clonotypes shared by all four sorted-subset donors showed higher generation probabilities than non-shared clonotypes.

Using the deep immunoSEQ assay, multiplex PCR amplified TCR CDR3 regions from genomic DNA. Genomic DNA extracted from each cell subset was distributed evenly over all wells of several immunoSEQ 96-well plates, and each plate served as one replicate. For sorted subsets, 150 to 200 ng genomic DNA, equal to some 28,000 T cell genomes, was loaded into each replicate PCR. Purified libraries were quantified with a Qubit 3.0 fluorometer, sized on a Bioanalyzer 2100, and re-quantified with the KAPA Library Quantification kit. Every immunoSEQ 96-well plate was sequenced on a dedicated single-read 150-cycle Illumina NextSeq 550 flow cell. As for how the authors treated the data: Because the immunoSEQ output included only junctional sequences and no quality scores, the filtering could not be the same as the filtering used for full-length reads. To assign V/J genes and CDR3, sequences were annotated using PyIR, a Python wrapper for IgBLAST v1.9, with IMGT germline references. Reads were filtered out if the reads had weak V/J assignments (E-value above 1e-6), no CDR3, stop codons, out-of-frame junctions, or ambiguous translated residues. V3J clonotypes were defined as sequences sharing an identical inferred V gene, J gene, and CDR3 amino acid sequence. Percentage overlap between repertoires was calculated by dividing the number of shared unique clonotypes by the size of the smaller repertoire. Richness of each repertoire was evaluated using RTK rarefaction, the Chao1 estimator, and Recon v2.1 estimates of unobserved clonotypes. OLGA was used to compute generation probabilities for all TCRbeta clonotypes that the gDNA method yielded from a handful of donors. The source is immuneACCESS, and TCRdb retained only in-frame sequences with V and J called. Part of the clones is not carried over; for the studies checked, unresolved V genes explain less than half of this, and the remainder is unexplained. V, J and clone size are those of that table, while D and trimming were read from the DNA. The sample data list around 2,100,000 clones, and approximately 94% of these were observed just once. Approximately 1.2% of the sample is taken by the ten largest.

CD8 naive samples were CD45RO-negative cells positively selected for CCR7, giving a CD45RA+CCR7+ population that excluded TemRA cells. Healthy HIV-negative adults with no recently reported acute infections or vaccinations were included as donors. Every donor was a Caucasian adult residing in Nashville, Tennessee, USA. After blood collection by leukapheresis, PBMCs were isolated using Ficoll-Histopaque density gradient centrifugation and then cryopreserved in the vapor phase of liquid nitrogen. Analytical flow cytometry was used to check the purity and quantity of each magnetically sorted T cell population. Genomic DNA was isolated from each sorted fraction and quantified by UV absorbance on a Nanodrop 2000c. The V end gives up 5 bases and the J end 5 bases, leaving 3 bases in the junction not matched to a gene. For CDR1 and CDR2, the germline V gene (reference sequence) lists SEHNR and FQNEAQ. The CDR3, from cysteine to phenylalanine, totals 12 residues. Only CDR3 DNA is held: 36 bases, read in frame from base 1.

The sequenced sample consisted of naive CD8+ T cells sorted from blood. What the cell subset or site label conveys for this sample: CD45RA+CCR7+. The TCR comes from a man between 18 and 29 years old in good health. Rearrangement joined TRBV7-9 to TRBJ2-7; 7 bases in the junction line up with TRBD1. The CDR3 protein sequence reads: CASSRQGDEQYF. The DNA is as follows: TGTGCCAGCAGCCGTCAGGGGGACGAGCAGTACTTC.